The next 13 T cell receptor beta chains were all read from a single sample in a study of blood T cell repertoires in COVID-19. The data were produced by immunoSEQ multiplex PCR, yet TCRdb's version contains in-frame clones alone and is incomplete. The data show 50,000 to 75,000 clones, 90% to 95% seen once. The material sequenced was peripheral blood. The receptors were gathered from a man aged 70-80 years with active COVID-19.

CDR3 sequence (DNA): TGTGCCAGCGCCCCTGTGGGGACAGGGCAAACTGAAGCTTTCTTT. This translates into CASAPVGTGQTEAFF. This rearrangement joins TRBV28 to TRBJ1-1; TRBD1 matches 9 bases. The CDR3 covers 15 residues. Looked up from germline, CDR1 is MDHEN and CDR2 is SYDVKM. J was trimmed by 5 bases and V by 8 bases; bases with no gene match: 12.

The J gene is TRBJ2-7, the V gene TRBV6-5; maybe TRBD1 (6 bases). CDR3 size: 15 residues. CDR1 MNHEY and CDR2 SVGAGI come from the germline V gene. V lost 2 bases to trimming and J lost 3 bases, with 14 bases between them. In nucleotides, the CDR3 is TGTGCCAGCAGTTACGGTCAGGGGAACAACTACGAGCAGTACTTC. Translation gives CASSYGQGNNYEQYF.

This clone has only a few counts. The rearrangement uses TRBV27 and TRBJ1-2; D is undetermined. The length of the CDR3 is 14 residues. Trimming pared 3 bases from V and 7 bases from J, leaving 15 bases between. Germline CDR1 reads MNHEY; CDR2 reads SMNVEV (reference sequence). CDR3 sequence: CASSFGGRVGGYTF. The CDR3 coding sequence is TGTGCCAGCAGTTTTGGAGGGAGAGTGGGTGGCTACACCTTC.

The chain joins TRBV7-8 to TRBJ2-7, with 10 bases identical to TRBD1. V trimming: 2 bases; J trimming: 6 bases; junction bases outside the gene matches: 13. The germline gives CDR1 SGHVS, CDR2 FQNEAQ. This CDR3 region has 17 residues. CDR3 residues: CASSLSWMRTGGLEQYF. Written as DNA, the CDR3 is TGTGCCAGCAGCTTAAGTTGGATGAGGACAGGGGGGCTCGAGCAGTACTTC. Combining the CDR3 with reference TRBV7-8 and TRBJ2-7 gives the whole variable domain GAGVSQSPRYKVAKRGQDVALRCDPISGHVSLFWYQQALGQGPEFLTYFQNEAQLDKSGLPSDRFFAERPEGSVSTLKIQRTQQEDSAVYLCASSLSWMRTGGLEQYFGPGTRLTVT.

This rearrangement joins TRBV6-5 to TRBJ1-4; 7 nucleotides agree with TRBD1. The CDR3 sequence is 15 residues long. The germline V gene has CDR1 MNHEY and CDR2 SVGAGI. V lost 4 bases to trimming and J lost 5 bases; unmatched junction nucleotides: 7. The chain's CDR3 is CASSSRTGKNEKLFF. The DNA of the CDR3 is TGTGCCAGCAGTTCGCGGACAGGAAAAAATGAAAAACTGTTTTTT.

V gene TRBV29-1 combines with J gene TRBJ2-7, with 10 bases matching TRBD1. This CDR3 is built from 13 residues. The V gene end was trimmed by 6 bases and the J gene end by 3 bases; junction bases not matched to a gene: 5. CDR1 is SQVTM and CDR2 is ANQGSEA in the germline V gene. CDR3 sequence (DNA): TGCAGCGTGTCCGGGACAGGGGTCTACGAGCAGTACTTC. It encodes CSVSGTGVYEQYF.

This clone was seen a single time. The V call is TRBV19, the J call TRBJ1-2, with D possibly TRBD1 on 5 matching bases. The CDR3 contains 14 residues. CDR1 and CDR2 (germline): LNHDA, SQIVND (reference sequence). V lost 7 bases, J lost 0 bases, and 12 bases lay in between. The CDR3, as DNA: TGTGCCAGTAAGCGGGGCAGAACTAACTATGGCTACACCTTC. Its translation is CASKRGRTNYGYTF.

This chain uses TRBV18 with TRBJ2-3, with TRBD2 matching over 10 bases. J gave up 5 bases and V 3 bases, and 8 bases lay outside the gene matches. The germline gives CDR1 KGHSH, CDR2 LQKENI. The CDR3 covers 16 residues. As DNA, the CDR3 is TGTGCCAGCTCACCCGTGGTAGCGGGGGGAAAAGATACGCAGTATTTT. This translates into CASSPVVAGGKDTQYF.

The chain uses TRBV11-2 and TRBJ1-2, with a weak D call TRBD1 (6 bases). CDR1 SGHAT and CDR2 FQNNGV come from the germline V gene. The CDR3 runs 16 residues. V was clipped by 1 base and J by 0 bases, with 12 bases between them. CDR3 protein: CASSLGGRAANYGYTF. Written as DNA, the CDR3 is TGTGCCAGCAGCTTAGGGGGGCGGGCAGCTAACTATGGCTACACCTTC.

This clone was counted between two and nine times. This rearrangement joins TRBV19 to TRBJ1-2; TRBD1 aligns across 9 bases. J was trimmed by 8 bases and V by 1 base; bases with no gene match: 11. The CDR3 totals 16 residues. Germline V gives CDR1 LNHDA, CDR2 SQIVND (reference sequence). CDR3 bases: TGTGCCAGTAGTATAGGCGGGACAGGGTCTAATGGCGGCTACACCTTC. Protein product: CASSIGGTGSNGGYTF.

This chain uses TRBV6-5 with TRBJ2-1; TRBD1 matches 7 bases. This CDR3 is 13 amino acids long. Germline V CDR1 and CDR2: MNHEY, SVGAGI. Trimming at V came to 4 bases and at J to 9 bases, leaving 6 bases not matched to a gene. CDR3 residues: CASSSIQGVEQFF. CDR3 in DNA: TGTGCCAGCAGTTCGATCCAGGGGGTTGAGCAGTTCTTC.

The chain carries TRBV2 and TRBJ2-7, with 8 bases that match TRBD1. V lost 6 bases to trimming and J lost 12 bases; unmatched junction nucleotides: 4. Per germline, CDR1 SNHLY and CDR2 FYNNEI. This CDR3 contains 10 residues. The CDR3 loop is CASRDRVWYV. The CDR3 coding sequence is TGTGCCAGCAGGGACAGGGTCTGGTACGTC.

The V call is TRBV20-1, the J call TRBJ2-3, with TRBD2 matching 9 bases. Trimming took 3 bases from V and 0 from J; bases not matched to a gene: 4. Germline CDR1 and CDR2: DFQATT and SNEGSKA (reference sequence). The CDR3 runs 15 residues. This CDR3 reads CSASETSGSTDTQYF. Written as DNA, the CDR3 is TGCAGTGCTAGTGAGACTAGCGGAAGCACAGATACGCAGTATTTT.